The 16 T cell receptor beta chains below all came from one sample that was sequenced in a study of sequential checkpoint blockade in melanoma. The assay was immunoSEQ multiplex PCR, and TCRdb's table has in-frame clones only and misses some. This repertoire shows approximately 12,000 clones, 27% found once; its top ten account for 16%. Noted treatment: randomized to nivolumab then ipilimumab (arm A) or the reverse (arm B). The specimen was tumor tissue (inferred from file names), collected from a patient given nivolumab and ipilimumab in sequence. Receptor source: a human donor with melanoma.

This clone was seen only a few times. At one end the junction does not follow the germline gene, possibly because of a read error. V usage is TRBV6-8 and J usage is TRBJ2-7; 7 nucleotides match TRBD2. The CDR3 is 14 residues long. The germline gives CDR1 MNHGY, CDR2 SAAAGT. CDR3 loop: CAISQAGEGYEQYF. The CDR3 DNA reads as TGTGCCATCAGTCAGGCGGGAGAGGGATACGAGCAGTACTTC.

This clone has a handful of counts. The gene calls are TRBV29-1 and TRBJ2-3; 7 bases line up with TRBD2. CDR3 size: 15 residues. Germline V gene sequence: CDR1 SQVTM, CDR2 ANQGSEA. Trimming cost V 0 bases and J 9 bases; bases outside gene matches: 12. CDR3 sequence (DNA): TGCAGCGTTGAAGACGCGGAGCGGGATTATAGGACGCAGTATTTT. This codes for CSVEDAERDYRTQYF.

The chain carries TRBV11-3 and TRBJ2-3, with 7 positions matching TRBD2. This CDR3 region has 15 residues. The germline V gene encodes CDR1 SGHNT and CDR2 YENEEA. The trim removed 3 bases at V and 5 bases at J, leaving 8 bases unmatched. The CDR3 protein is CASSLTQREVDTQYF. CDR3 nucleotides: TGTGCCAGCAGCTTGACCCAACGGGAGGTAGATACGCAGTATTTT.

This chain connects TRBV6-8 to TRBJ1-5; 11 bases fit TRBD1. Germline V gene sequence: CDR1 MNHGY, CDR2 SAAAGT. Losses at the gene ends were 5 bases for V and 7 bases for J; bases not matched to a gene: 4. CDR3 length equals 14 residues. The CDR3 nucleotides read TGTGCCAGCAGTGGGACAGGGGGTAAACAGCCCCAGCATTTT. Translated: CASSGTGGKQPQHF.

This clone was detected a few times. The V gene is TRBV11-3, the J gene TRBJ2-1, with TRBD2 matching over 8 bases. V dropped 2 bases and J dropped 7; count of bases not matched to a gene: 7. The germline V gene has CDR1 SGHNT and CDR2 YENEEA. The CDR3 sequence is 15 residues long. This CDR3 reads CASSLLAGGRNEQFF. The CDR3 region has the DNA TGTGCCAGCAGCTTACTGGCGGGAGGTAGGAATGAGCAGTTCTTC.

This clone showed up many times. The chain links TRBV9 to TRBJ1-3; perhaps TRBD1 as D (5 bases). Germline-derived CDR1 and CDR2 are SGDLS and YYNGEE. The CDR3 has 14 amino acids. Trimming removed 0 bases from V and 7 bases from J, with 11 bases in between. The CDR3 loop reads CASSVEEGDNTIYF. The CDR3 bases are TGTGCCAGCAGCGTAGAAGAAGGGGACAACACCATATATTTT.

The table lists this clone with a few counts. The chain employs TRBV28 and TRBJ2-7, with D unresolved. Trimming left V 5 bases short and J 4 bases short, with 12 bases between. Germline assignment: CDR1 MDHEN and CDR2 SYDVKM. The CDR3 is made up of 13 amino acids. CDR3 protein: CASSPPPPYEQYF. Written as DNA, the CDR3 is TGTGCCAGCAGTCCCCCGCCCCCTTACGAGCAGTACTTC.

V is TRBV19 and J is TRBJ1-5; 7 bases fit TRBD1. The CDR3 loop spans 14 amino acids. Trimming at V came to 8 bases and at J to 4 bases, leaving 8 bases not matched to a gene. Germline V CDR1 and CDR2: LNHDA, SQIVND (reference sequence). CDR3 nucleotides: TGTGCCAGTGAGAACAGGGGCGGAAATCAGCCCCAGCATTTT. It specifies CASENRGGNQPQHF.

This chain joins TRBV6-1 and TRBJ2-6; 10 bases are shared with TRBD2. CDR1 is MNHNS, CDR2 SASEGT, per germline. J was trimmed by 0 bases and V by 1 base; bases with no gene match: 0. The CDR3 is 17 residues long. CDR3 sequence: CASSEGTSGSGANVLTF. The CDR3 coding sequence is TGTGCCAGCAGTGAAGGGACTAGCGGCTCTGGGGCCAACGTCCTGACTTTC.

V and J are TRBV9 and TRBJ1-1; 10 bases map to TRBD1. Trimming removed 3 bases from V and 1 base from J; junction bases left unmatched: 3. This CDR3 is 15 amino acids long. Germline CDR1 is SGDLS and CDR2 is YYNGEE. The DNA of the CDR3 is TGTGCCAGCAGCGGTGGACAGGGGGGGAACACTGAAGCTTTCTTT. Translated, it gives CASSGGQGGNTEAFF.

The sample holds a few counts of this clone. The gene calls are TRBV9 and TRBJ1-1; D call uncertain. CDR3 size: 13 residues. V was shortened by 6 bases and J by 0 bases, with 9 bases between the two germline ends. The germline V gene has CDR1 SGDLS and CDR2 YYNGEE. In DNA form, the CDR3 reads TGTGCCAGCATCGGACGGTTGAACACTGAAGCTTTCTTT. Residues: CASIGRLNTEAFF.

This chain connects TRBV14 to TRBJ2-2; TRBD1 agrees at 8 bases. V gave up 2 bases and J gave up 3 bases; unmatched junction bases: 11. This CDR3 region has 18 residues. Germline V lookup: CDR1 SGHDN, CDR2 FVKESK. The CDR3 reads CASSQTGQDRLYTGELFF. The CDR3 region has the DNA TGTGCCAGCAGCCAAACGGGACAGGATAGATTGTACACCGGGGAGCTGTTTTTT.

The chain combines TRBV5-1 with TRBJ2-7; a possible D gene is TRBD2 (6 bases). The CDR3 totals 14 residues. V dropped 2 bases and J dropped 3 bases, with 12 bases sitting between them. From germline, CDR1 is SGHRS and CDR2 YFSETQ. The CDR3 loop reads CASSLWAGNYEQYF. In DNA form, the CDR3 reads TGCGCCAGCAGCTTATGGGCGGGAAACTACGAGCAGTACTTC.

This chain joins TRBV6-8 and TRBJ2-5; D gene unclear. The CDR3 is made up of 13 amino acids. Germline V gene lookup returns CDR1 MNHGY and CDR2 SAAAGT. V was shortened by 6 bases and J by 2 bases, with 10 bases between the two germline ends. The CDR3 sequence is CASSRSPQETQYF. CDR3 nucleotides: TGTGCCAGCAGCCGCAGCCCGCAAGAGACCCAGTACTTC.

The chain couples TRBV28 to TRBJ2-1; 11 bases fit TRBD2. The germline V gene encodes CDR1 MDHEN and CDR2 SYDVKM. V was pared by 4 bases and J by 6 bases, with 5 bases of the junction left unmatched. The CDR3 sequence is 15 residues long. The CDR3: CASSSVSGRGNEQFF. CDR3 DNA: TGTGCCAGCAGTTCGGTTAGCGGGAGGGGCAATGAGCAGTTCTTC. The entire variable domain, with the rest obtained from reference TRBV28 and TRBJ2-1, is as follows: DVKVTQSSRYLVKRTGEKVFLECVQDMDHENMFWYRQDPGLGLRLIYFSYDVKMKEKGDIPEGYSVSREKKERFSLILESASTNQTSMYLCASSSVSGRGNEQFFGPGTRLTVL.

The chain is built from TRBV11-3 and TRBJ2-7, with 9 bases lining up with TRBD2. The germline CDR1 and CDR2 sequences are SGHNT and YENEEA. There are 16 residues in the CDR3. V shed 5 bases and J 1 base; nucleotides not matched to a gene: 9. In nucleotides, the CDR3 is TGTGCCAGCAGCACCCGGACTAGCGTGTATTCCTACGAGCAGTACTTC. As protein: CASSTRTSVYSYEQYF.